This record looks at one T cell receptor (beta chain) sequence and its context. Its antigen is not identified. The sample is drawn from a study of CD4+ T cells in melanoma. Overall study findings and caveats: Neoantigen-specific CD4+ T cells in melanoma reportedly had diverse differentiation states. CD8+ T cell, macrophage and B cell function reportedly correlated with neoantigen-specific CD4+ T cells.

Libraries were prepared by immunoSEQ multiplex PCR; TCRdb keeps only in-frame clonotypes and omits some of them. The sample has some 150,000 clones; nearly 95% are singletons. Per germline, CDR1 MGHRA and CDR2 YSYEKL. Trimming took 0 bases from V and 5 from J, leaving 19 bases between them. This CDR3 has 18 residues. The receptor was derived from a human donor with melanoma. The chain joins TRBV4-1 to TRBJ2-2; D may be TRBD2 (7 bases). The CDR3 sequence: CASSQDRAGRGWTGELFF. The CDR3 DNA reads as TGCGCCAGCAGCCAAGATAGGGCAGGGAGGGGGTGGACCGGGGAGCTGTTTTTT.